Below are 25 T cell receptor beta chains sequenced from a single sample in a study of early T cells in non-severe SARS-CoV-2 infection. One entry per CDR3 protein, called by TCRdb with MiXCR from the 5' RACE reads. This table holds 35,000 to 55,000 distinct CDR3 sequences, about 5.7% found once. The sample here was whole blood, taken at baseline. The receptors were sampled from an adult who was a healthcare worker with PCR-confirmed SARS-CoV-2 infection or an uninfected control (not recorded which).

This sequence joins TRBV29-1 and TRBJ2-1; TRBD1 might be the D (6 bases). CDR1 is SQVTM, CDR2 ANQGSEA, per germline. This CDR3 has 14 amino acids. The ends were cut back, 8 bases at V and 9 bases at J, with 23 bases in the middle. CDR3 in DNA: TGCAGCTTTTCATCCGGGACACCTACTAGTGAGCAGTTCTTC. This encodes CSFSSGTPTSEQFF.

This clonotype was seen repeatedly, ten times or more. The DNA for the CDR3 is TGTGCCAGCAGTCCGATAACCGGTAACAATGAGCAGTTCTTC. It encodes CASSPITGNNEQFF. The chain uses TRBV6-1 and TRBJ2-1, with D uncertain. The CDR3 length is 14 residues. Germline loops: CDR1 MNHNS, CDR2 SASEGT. V was shortened by 5 bases and J by 5 bases, with 13 bases between the two germline ends.

This clonotype was observed a few times. The genes are TRBV30 and TRBJ1-5; D is possibly TRBD1 (6 bases). The CDR3 is 13 residues long. The V end lost 0 bases, the J end lost 7 bases, and 10 bases lay between the germline ends. The germline V gene has CDR1 GTSNPN and CDR2 SVGIG (reference sequence). The CDR3 DNA follows: TGTGCCTGGAGTGTGTCAGGGGACCAGCCCCAGCATTTT. Protein: CAWSVSGDQPQHF.

This clonotype was seen many times. This chain connects TRBV4-3 to TRBJ1-2; 7 positions agree with TRBD1. The germline V gene has CDR1 LGHNA and CDR2 YSLEER. The V gene end was trimmed by 3 bases and the J gene end by 1 base; junction bases not matched to a gene: 11. The CDR3 sequence is 17 residues long. The CDR3 DNA follows: TGCGCCAGCAGCCAGGACCACTACAGGGGTGTTAACTATGGCTACACCTTC. Translating gives CASSQDHYRGVNYGYTF.

Ten or more counts support this clonotype. The chain employs TRBV7-2 and TRBJ2-2; D perhaps matches TRBD2 (6 bases). The V gene lost 6 bases and the J gene lost 5 bases, with 13 bases spanning the gap. The CDR3 totals 14 residues. Germline CDR1 is SGHTA and CDR2 is FQGNSA. This chain's CDR3 is CASSFGGGTGELFF. The CDR3 bases are TGTGCCAGCAGTTTCGGAGGAGGGACCGGGGAGCTGTTTTTT. Using reference TRBV7-2 and TRBJ2-2 for the parts outside the CDR3, the full variable domain is GAGVSQSPSNKVTEKGKDVELRCDPISGHTALYWYRQSLGQGLEFLIYFQGNSAPDKSGLPSDRFSAERTGGSVSTLTIQRTQQEDSAVYLCASSFGGGTGELFFGEGSRLTVL.

This clonotype was detected many times. The chain carries TRBV7-9 and TRBJ2-7; D gene unclear. Trimming shortened V by 4 bases and J by 3 bases, and 10 bases separated the two germline ends. The CDR3 is 13 residues long. Germline V gives CDR1 SEHNR, CDR2 FQNEAQ (reference sequence). The chain's CDR3 is CASSSVPHYEQYF. CDR3 in DNA: TGTGCCAGCAGCTCAGTTCCCCACTACGAGCAGTACTTC.

This clonotype was counted many times. The chain carries TRBV6-6 and TRBJ1-6; 8 bases agree with TRBD1. This CDR3 contains 15 residues. Germline CDR1 and CDR2: MNHNY and SVGAGI (reference sequence). Trimming cost V 7 bases and J 8 bases; bases outside gene matches: 10. CDR3 sequence (DNA): TGTGCCAGCACCCTCAGGGGGCAAGGGGATTCACCCCTCCACTTT. It specifies CASTLRGQGDSPLHF.

This clonotype was observed many times. The CDR3 DNA sequence: TGCAGCGTTTCTCAGGGCTCCGAAAACACCATATATTTT. This encodes CSVSQGSENTIYF. This chain links TRBV29-1 with TRBJ1-3; possibly TRBD1 for D (5 bases). The CDR3 runs 13 residues. CDR1 is SQVTM, CDR2 ANQGSEA, per germline. The V end was cut by 5 bases, the J end by 6 bases, with 14 bases between.

This clonotype was counted at least ten times. This chain links TRBV6-2 or TRBV6-3 with TRBJ2-7; TRBD1 aligns across 8 bases. Germline trimming cut 4 bases from V and 4 bases from J; bases unmatched to any gene: 12. Germline CDR1 is MNHEY and CDR2 is SVGEGT. The CDR3 loop spans 16 amino acids. CDR3 in amino acids: CASSLSPGGIQYEQYF. CDR3 bases: TGTGCCAGCAGTTTATCACCAGGGGGCATACAGTACGAGCAGTACTTC.

This clonotype came up many times. The chain recombines TRBV12-3 or TRBV12-4 with TRBJ2-5; no reliable D call. Between the trimmed V and J ends, which lost 2 bases and 4 bases, there was a span of 2 bases. The CDR3 totals 11 residues. CDR3 amino acids: CASSLTETQYF. CDR3 DNA sequence: TGTGCCAGCAGTTTAACAGAGACCCAGTACTTC.

This clonotype was seen ten or more times. A read error may account for a junction end that differs from germline. The V gene is TRBV6-6, the J gene TRBJ1-4, with 8 bases identical to TRBD1. CDR3 length: 17 amino acids. Germline V lookup: CDR1 MNHNY, CDR2 SVGAGI (reference sequence). CDR3 residues: CASSHSRGPATNEKLFF. CDR3 coding DNA: TGTGCCAGCAGTCACTCCAGGGGGCCCGCAACTAATGAAAAACTGTTTTTT.

The sample holds one count of this clonotype. The genes are TRBV11-2 and TRBJ2-4, with D possibly being TRBD1 (6 bases). There are 11 residues in the CDR3. The V and J ends lost 2 bases and 14 bases respectively, with 10 bases between them. Germline CDR1 is SGHAT and CDR2 is FQNNGV. This CDR3 is CASSLTGHEYF. CDR3 bases: TGTGCCAGCAGCTTAACGGGACACGAGTACTTC. Full variable domain (missing parts from reference TRBV11-2 and TRBJ2-4): EAGVAQSPRYKIIEKRQSVAFWCNPISGHATLYWYQQILGQGPKLLIQFQNNGVVDDSQLPKDRFSAERLKGVDSTLKIQPAKLEDSAVYLCASSLTGHEYFGAGTRLSVL.

This clonotype was seen at least ten times. The rearrangement links TRBV3-1 to TRBJ1-3, with unresolved D. This CDR3 is 16 amino acids long. V was shortened by 1 base and J by 4 bases, with 14 bases between the two germline ends. Looked up from germline, CDR1 is LGHDT and CDR2 is YNNKEL (reference sequence). In nucleotides, the CDR3 is TGTGCCAGCAGCCAAGCCATGGGATATTTGGGAAACACCATATATTTT. Residues: CASSQAMGYLGNTIYF.

This clonotype was seen repeatedly, ten times or more. V gene TRBV7-6 combines with J gene TRBJ2-6; D may match TRBD1 or TRBD2 (6 bases each). Germline lookup yields CDR1 SGHVS and CDR2 FNYEAQ. The CDR3 extends over 18 amino acids. V gave up 2 bases and J gave up 0 bases, with 14 bases separating them. The CDR3 DNA sequence: TGTGCCAGCAGCTTACCTGGAGGGGGGCACTCTGGGGCCAACGTCCTGACTTTC. Its protein is CASSLPGGGHSGANVLTF. The variable domain in full, completed from reference TRBV7-6 and TRBJ2-6, reads GAGVSQSPRYKVTKRGQDVALRCDPISGHVSLYWYRQALGQGPEFLTYFNYEAQQDKSGLPNDRFSAERPEGSISTLTIQRTEQRDSAMYRCASSLPGGGHSGANVLTFGAGSRLTVL.

This chain uses TRBV7-2 with TRBJ1-6, with D perhaps TRBD1 (5 bases). The CDR3 totals 15 residues. CDR1 is SGHTA, CDR2 FQGNSA, per germline. V was cut by 3 bases and J by 10 bases, with 16 bases left in between. In DNA, the CDR3 is TGTGCCAGCAGCTTTAGGGGCGCATCAGGGTCACCCCTCCACTTT. Translated: CASSFRGASGSPLHF. The complete variable domain, with remaining parts taken from reference TRBV7-2 and TRBJ1-6, reads GAGVSQSPSNKVTEKGKDVELRCDPISGHTALYWYRQSLGQGLEFLIYFQGNSAPDKSGLPSDRFSAERTGGSVSTLTIQRTQQEDSAVYLCASSFRGASGSPLHFGNGTRLTVT.

This clonotype was detected a few times. The gene calls are TRBV20-1 and TRBJ1-1; no reliable D call. The CDR3 is 13 amino acids. The ends were cut back, 6 bases at V and 0 bases at J, with 11 bases in the middle. The germline CDR1 and CDR2 sequences are DFQATT and SNEGSKA (reference sequence). The DNA for the CDR3 is TGCAGTGCCAAGGACGGTATGAACACTGAAGCTTTCTTT. Its protein is CSAKDGMNTEAFF.

This clonotype was seen at least ten times. The chain uses TRBV6-2 or TRBV6-3 and TRBJ1-4; D gene uncertain. With 8 bases removed from V and 0 bases from J, the gap between germline ends came to 10 bases. From germline, CDR1 is MNHEY and CDR2 SVGEGT. This CDR3 has 14 residues. CDR3 nucleotides: TGTGCCAGCGGTCGCCTTGCAACTAATGAAAAACTGTTTTTT. Translated, it gives CASGRLATNEKLFF.

At least ten counts were recorded for this clonotype. The chain recombines TRBV20-1 with TRBJ2-2, with 8 bases matching TRBD1. Germline V CDR1 and CDR2: DFQATT, SNEGSKA (reference sequence). CDR3 length: 16 amino acids. The V segment lost 2 bases and the J segment 2 bases; nucleotides outside the gene matches: 7. The CDR3 sequence is CSARRDDRGNTGELFF. CDR3 nucleotides: TGCAGTGCTAGAAGGGATGACAGGGGAAACACCGGGGAGCTGTTTTTT.

The chain combines TRBV11-3 with TRBJ2-2; possibly TRBD1 for D (5 bases). This CDR3 region has 14 residues. Trimming took 1 base from V and 4 from J, leaving 7 bases between them. CDR1 is SGHNT, CDR2 YENEEA, per germline. For the CDR3, the DNA is TGTGCCAGCAGCTTAGGACAGAGCACCGGGGAGCTGTTTTTT. It codes for CASSLGQSTGELFF.

This clonotype was counted ten times or more. The chain employs TRBV9 and TRBJ2-7, with 10 bases aligning to TRBD1. The CDR3 consists of 15 residues. V dropped 3 bases and J dropped 3; count of bases not matched to a gene: 6. Germline V gene lookup returns CDR1 SGDLS and CDR2 YYNGEE. CDR3 sequence: CASSGRDRGSYEQYF. For the CDR3, the DNA is TGTGCCAGCAGCGGGAGGGACAGGGGAAGCTACGAGCAGTACTTC.

The table lists this clonotype with a few counts. V usage is TRBV19 and J usage is TRBJ2-2; 9 bases are shared with TRBD1. The J segment lost 1 base and the V segment lost 9 bases, leaving 3 bases of the junction unmatched. This CDR3 has 14 amino acids. Germline loops: CDR1 LNHDA, CDR2 SQIVND (reference sequence). This chain's CDR3 is CASRQGGNTGELFF. DNA of the CDR3: TGTGCCAGCCGACAGGGGGGGAACACCGGGGAGCTGTTTTTT.

This clonotype came up a few times. The chain employs TRBV7-2 and TRBJ1-2; D possibly corresponds to TRBD1 (6 bases). From germline, CDR1 is SGHTA and CDR2 FQGNSA. Deletions cut 5 bases from V and 4 bases from J, with 20 bases between. The length of the CDR3 is 16 residues. This chain's CDR3 is CASSPSPSRGSYGYTF. The CDR3 DNA is TGTGCCAGCAGCCCCAGTCCAAGCAGGGGTTCCTATGGCTACACCTTC.

This clonotype came up a few times. The rearrangement uses TRBV24-1 and TRBJ1-5, with TRBD1 matching 9 bases. The length of the CDR3 is 16 residues. The V gene's germline CDR1 is KGHDR and CDR2 SFDVKD. J lost 1 base, V lost 3 bases, and 3 bases had no gene match. CDR3 nucleotide sequence: TGTGCCACCAGTGATCCGACAGGGGGGAGCAATCAGCCCCAGCATTTT. Translation: CATSDPTGGSNQPQHF.

The chain recombines TRBV3-1 with TRBJ1-2; D unclear. The germline gives CDR1 LGHDT, CDR2 YNNKEL (reference sequence). The germline V and J ends were trimmed by 3 bases and 8 bases, with 7 bases remaining between them. This CDR3 is built from 11 residues. The CDR3 is CASSQTGGYTF. The CDR3 DNA sequence: TGTGCCAGCAGCCAGACTGGCGGCTACACCTTC.

This clonotype was seen repeatedly, ten times or more. The V and J genes are TRBV7-2 and TRBJ2-5, with D possibly matching TRBD2 (5 bases). Trimming shortened V by 1 base and J by 1 base, and 10 bases separated the two germline ends. The CDR3 length is 15 residues. CDR1 is SGHTA, CDR2 FQGNSA, per germline. The CDR3 loop is CASSLERTSQETQYF. The CDR3 region has the DNA TGTGCCAGCAGCTTAGAACGGACTTCCCAAGAGACCCAGTACTTC.